These 22 T cell receptor beta chains share one sample of origin, sequenced in a study of T cell repertoires in ileal Crohn's disease. Sequencing was performed with immunoSEQ multiplex PCR; in TCRdb, only in-frame clones are kept and a portion is missing. The sample has roughly 7,000 clones; approximately 80% are singletons. Sequenced sample: ileal tissue. Receptors originate from an adult with Crohn's disease.

The rearrangement links TRBV7-9 to TRBJ2-3; 10 bases align to TRBD2. Germline V lookup: CDR1 SEHNR, CDR2 FQNEAQ (reference sequence). This CDR3 region has 16 residues. The V gene end was trimmed by 0 bases and the J gene end by 6 bases; junction bases not matched to a gene: 6. The DNA of the CDR3 is TGTGCCAGCAGCTTAGCGCCTAGCGGGGGATCGGATACGCAGTATTTT. Its translation is CASSLAPSGGSDTQYF.

The chain carries TRBV14 and TRBJ2-1, with D maybe TRBD2 (5 bases). V was pared by 4 bases and J by 4 bases, with 11 bases between. The CDR3 covers 14 residues. Germline-derived CDR1 and CDR2 are SGHDN and FVKESK. CDR3 sequence reads: CASSLDTGYNEQFF. CDR3 bases: TGTGCCAGCAGCCTAGATACGGGATACAATGAGCAGTTCTTC.

This clone was counted once. This sequence joins TRBV2 and TRBJ2-1; the D gene is possibly TRBD2 (6 bases). Germline lookup yields CDR1 SNHLY and CDR2 FYNNEI. CDR3 size: 14 residues. The ends were cut back, 4 bases at V and 5 bases at J, with 12 bases in the middle. For the CDR3, the DNA is TGTGCCAGCAGTGCCGGGGGAAGGGACAATGAGCAGTTCTTC. This gives the protein CASSAGGRDNEQFF.

This clone has more than one count but fewer than ten. This rearrangement joins TRBV4-3 to TRBJ2-5; the match to TRBD2 covers 13 bases. This CDR3 is 18 amino acids long. The trim removed 4 bases at V and 3 bases at J, leaving 11 bases unmatched. Germline-derived CDR1 and CDR2 are LGHNA and YSLEER. The CDR3 DNA reads TGCGCCAGCAGCCCCCAAAACCCGGGACTAGCGGGGAAAGAGACCCAGTACTTC. Its translation: CASSPQNPGLAGKETQYF.

The CDR3 region has the DNA TGCAGCGTTGAGGTGGGACAGGGAGGCACCGGGGAGCTGTTTTTT. As protein: CSVEVGQGGTGELFF. V and J are TRBV29-1 and TRBJ2-2; 9 nucleotides agree with TRBD1. From germline, CDR1 is SQVTM and CDR2 ANQGSEA. J lost 4 bases, V lost 3 bases, and 6 bases had no gene match. The CDR3 sequence is 15 residues long.

The chain carries TRBV30 and TRBJ1-1; the D gene is possibly TRBD1 (5 bases). Trimming took off 5 bases at V and 2 bases at J, with 12 bases between the two ends. Germline CDR1 and CDR2: GTSNPN and SVGIG (reference sequence). CDR3 length: 13 amino acids. CDR3 nucleotides: TGTGCCTGGGACAGAAGTTTCAACACTGAAGCTTTCTTT. This sequence encodes CAWDRSFNTEAFF.

The rearrangement uses TRBV6-6 and TRBJ1-5, with 7 bases that match TRBD1. V gave up 2 bases and J gave up 7 bases; unmatched junction bases: 11. The CDR3 runs to 16 residues. The germline CDR1 and CDR2 sequences are MNHNY and SVGAGI (reference sequence). For the CDR3, the DNA is TGTGCCAGCAGTTACAAGGCCAGGGGGAAGGACCAGCCCCAGCATTTT. Translated: CASSYKARGKDQPQHF.

The chain joins TRBV28 to TRBJ1-3; TRBD1 matches at 9 bases. The CDR3 length is 14 residues. Germline CDR1 and CDR2: MDHEN and SYDVKM. V lost 4 bases and J lost 10; bases outside the gene matches: 8. CDR3 nucleotides: TGTGCCAGCAGTTCTGTTGGACAGGGGATAACCATATATTTT. Encoded protein: CASSSVGQGITIYF.

The chain has TRBV10-1 and TRBJ2-1, with D perhaps TRBD2 (6 bases). The CDR3 runs to 16 residues. V dropped 0 bases and J dropped 5 bases, with 14 bases sitting between them. In germline, CDR1 is WNHNN, CDR2 SYGVQD (reference sequence). The CDR3: CASSESRGRGNNEQFF. Written as DNA, the CDR3 is TGCGCCAGCAGTGAGTCGCGGGGTAGGGGTAACAATGAGCAGTTCTTC.

This clone has only a few counts. The chain employs TRBV19 and TRBJ2-1; 7 bases line up with TRBD1. J lost 4 bases, V lost 10 bases, and 7 bases had no gene match. This CDR3 contains 13 residues. The germline V gene encodes CDR1 LNHDA and CDR2 SQIVND (reference sequence). In nucleotides, the CDR3 is TGTGCCACCGGACAGGAGCTGTACAATGAGCAGTTCTTC. Translating gives CATGQELYNEQFF.

This chain links TRBV5-4 with TRBJ2-2, with 8 bases matching TRBD1. Unmatched junction bases numbered 7, after V lost 4 bases and J lost 5 bases. Looked up from germline, CDR1 is SGHNT and CDR2 is YYREEE (reference sequence). The CDR3 covers 15 residues. In nucleotides, the CDR3 is TGTGCCAGCAGCAAGGACAGGGTCGCTACCGGGGAGCTGTTTTTT. This encodes CASSKDRVATGELFF.

This clone was observed once. The chain recombines TRBV12-5 with TRBJ2-1; tentatively, D is TRBD1 (5 bases). Trimming left V 2 bases short and J 4 bases short, with 9 bases between. The CDR3 has 14 amino acids. CDR1 LGHNT and CDR2 FRNRAP come from the germline V gene. The CDR3 reads CASGLRTYYNEQFF. The DNA for the CDR3 is TGTGCTAGTGGTTTGAGGACATATTACAATGAGCAGTTCTTC. Using reference TRBV12-5 and TRBJ2-1 for the parts outside the CDR3, the full variable domain is DARVTQTPRHKVTEMGQEVTMRCQPILGHNTVFWYRQTMMQGLELLAYFRNRAPLDDSGMPKDRFSAEMPDATLATLKIQPSEPRDSAVYFCASGLRTYYNEQFFGPGTRLTVL.

The chain employs TRBV9 and TRBJ2-2; perhaps TRBD1 as D (6 bases). The CDR3 runs to 15 residues. Looked up from germline, CDR1 is SGDLS and CDR2 is YYNGEE. V shed 0 bases and J shed 5 bases, with 11 bases lying between them. The CDR3 DNA follows: TGTGCCAGCAGCGTAGCTAGCAGGGGTACCGGGGAGCTGTTTTTT. Encoded protein: CASSVASRGTGELFF.

This chain uses TRBV4-2 with TRBJ1-1, with TRBD1 matching 9 bases. V gave up 3 bases and J gave up 11 bases; unmatched junction bases: 10. This CDR3 spans 14 amino acids. CDR1 is LGHNA, CDR2 YNFKEQ, per germline. CDR3 amino acids: CASSQGERQGGAFF. CDR3 coding DNA: TGTGCCAGCAGCCAGGGCGAGAGACAGGGGGGTGCTTTCTTT.

The J gene is TRBJ1-6, the V gene TRBV19; TRBD1 is a possible D gene (6 bases). The V end lost 2 bases, the J end lost 7 bases, and 15 bases lay between the germline ends. The CDR3 extends over 16 amino acids. Looked up from germline, CDR1 is LNHDA and CDR2 is SQIVND (reference sequence). This CDR3 reads CASSIKSNRENSPLHF. The CDR3 nucleotides read TGTGCCAGTAGTATAAAGAGTAACAGGGAGAATTCACCCCTCCACTTT.

This clone was counted only a few times. This chain links TRBV5-1 with TRBJ2-3, with TRBD2 matching 8 bases. Trimming at V came to 7 bases and at J to 4 bases, leaving 8 bases not matched to a gene. Germline CDR1 and CDR2: SGHRS and YFSETQ. The CDR3 is 14 amino acids. In nucleotides, the CDR3 is TGCGCCAGCCGCACCGGGACTAGTGCAGATACGCAGTATTTT. This codes for CASRTGTSADTQYF.

The genes are TRBV30 and TRBJ1-5, with TRBD1 identical over 10 bases. The CDR3 is made up of 18 amino acids. The germline V gene encodes CDR1 GTSNPN and CDR2 SVGIG (reference sequence). The ends lost 2 bases at V and 0 bases at J; junction bases unmatched: 10. The chain's CDR3 is CAWSPGTGASYSNQPQHF. In DNA, the CDR3 is TGTGCCTGGAGTCCCGGGACAGGGGCTTCTTATAGCAATCAGCCCCAGCATTTT. Based on the CDR3 plus reference TRBV30 and TRBJ1-5, the full variable domain is SQTIHQWPATLVQPVGSPLSLECTVEGTSNPNLYWYRQAAGRGLQLLFYSVGIGQISSEVPQNLSASRPQDRQFILSSKKLLLSDSGFYLCAWSPGTGASYSNQPQHFGDGTRLSIL.

V usage is TRBV11-2 and J usage is TRBJ2-3; the D is unclear. CDR1 is SGHAT, CDR2 FQNNGV, per germline. This CDR3 comprises 14 residues. V lost 4 bases to trimming and J lost 0 bases, with 8 bases between them. The CDR3 spells CASSSTASTDTQYF. In DNA form, the CDR3 reads TGTGCCAGCAGCTCTACCGCTAGCACAGATACGCAGTATTTT.

The CDR3 loop is CASGLGQGSNSPLHF. The CDR3, as DNA: TGTGCTAGTGGTTTAGGACAGGGAAGTAATTCACCCCTCCACTTT. The rearrangement joins TRBV12-5 to TRBJ1-6; 8 nucleotides agree with TRBD1. The CDR3 totals 15 residues. Germline V lookup: CDR1 LGHNT, CDR2 FRNRAP. V lost 3 bases, J lost 6 bases, and 4 bases stayed unmatched.

V usage is TRBV5-1 and J usage is TRBJ2-1, with 7 nucleotides matching TRBD1. The CDR3 is 15 amino acids. J lost 6 bases, V lost 4 bases, and 10 bases had no gene match. Germline CDR1 and CDR2: SGHRS and YFSETQ. Here the CDR3 DNA reads TGCGCCAGCAGCCCCACTAAGACAGGGTCCAATGAGCAGTTCTTC. This sequence encodes CASSPTKTGSNEQFF.

The gene calls are TRBV28 and TRBJ2-5; tentatively, D is TRBD1 (6 bases). V lost 0 bases to trimming and J lost 4 bases, with 9 bases between them. Germline-derived CDR1 and CDR2 are MDHEN and SYDVKM. This CDR3 is 14 amino acids long. The CDR3 nucleotides read TGTGCCAGCAGTTTATGGGGGGCGGTAGAGACCCAGTACTTC. Amino acids: CASSLWGAVETQYF.

This rearrangement joins TRBV29-1 to TRBJ2-2; a possible D gene is TRBD2 (6 bases). The CDR3 has 13 amino acids. Between the trimmed V and J ends, which lost 7 bases and 6 bases, there was a span of 15 bases. In germline, CDR1 is SQVTM, CDR2 ANQGSEA. The CDR3 region is CSGGSPGAGELFF. CDR3 nucleotides: TGCAGCGGAGGATCTCCGGGGGCCGGGGAGCTGTTTTTT.